The clone carrying this T cell receptor beta chain was found a few times. Germline V gene data show CDR1 as SNHLY and CDR2 as FYNNEI. CDR3 length: 14 residues. Trimming removed 10 bases from V and 5 bases from J; junction bases left unmatched: 8. Per the authors' pipeline: Reference gene primer amplification gave estimated nucleated cell counts. Produced via immunoSEQ multiplex PCR; TCRdb's table is partial and in-frame only. For V, J and clone size, that table is used; D and trimming come from the DNA. The table records a few hundred thousand clones, roughly 90% of them present only once. The entry originates in a study of blood T cell repertoires in COVID-19. Study summary: The study drew acute and convalescent COVID-19 samples from the United States, Italy and Spain.

Sequences were obtained from PBMCs or T cells enriched from blood (not recorded which). The TCR was taken from a woman in her 30s who had recovered from COVID-19. The chain uses TRBV2 and TRBJ2-1, with 10 bases identical to TRBD2. This chain's CDR3 is CATKAGGGNNEQFF. CDR3 nucleotides: TGTGCCACCAAAGCGGGAGGGGGAAACAATGAGCAGTTCTTC.